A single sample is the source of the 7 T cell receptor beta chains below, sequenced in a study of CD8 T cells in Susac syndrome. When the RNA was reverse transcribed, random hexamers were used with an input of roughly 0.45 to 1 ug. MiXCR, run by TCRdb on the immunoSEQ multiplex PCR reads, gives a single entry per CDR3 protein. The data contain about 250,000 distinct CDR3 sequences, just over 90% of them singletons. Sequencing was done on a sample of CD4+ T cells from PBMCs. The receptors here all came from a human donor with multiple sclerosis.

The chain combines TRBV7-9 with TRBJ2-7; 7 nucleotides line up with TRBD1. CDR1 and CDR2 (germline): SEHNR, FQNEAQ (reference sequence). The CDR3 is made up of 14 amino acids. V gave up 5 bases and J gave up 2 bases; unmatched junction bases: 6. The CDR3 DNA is TGTGCCAGCAGCCCCGGTGGACAGGCCTACGAGCAGTACGTC. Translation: CASSPGGQAYEQYV.

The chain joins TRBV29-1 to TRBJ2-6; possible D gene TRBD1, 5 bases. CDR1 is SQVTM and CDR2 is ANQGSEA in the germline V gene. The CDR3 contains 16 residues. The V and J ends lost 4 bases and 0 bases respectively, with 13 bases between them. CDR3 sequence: CSVGGPSLSGANVLTF. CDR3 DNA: TGCAGCGTTGGGGGCCCCTCCCTCTCTGGGGCCAACGTCCTGACTTTC.

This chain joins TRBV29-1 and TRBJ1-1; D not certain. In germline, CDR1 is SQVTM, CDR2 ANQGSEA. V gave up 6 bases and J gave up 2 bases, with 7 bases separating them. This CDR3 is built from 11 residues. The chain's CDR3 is CSVNPNTEAFF. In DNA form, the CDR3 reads TGCAGCGTAAACCCTAACACTGAAGCTTTCTTT.

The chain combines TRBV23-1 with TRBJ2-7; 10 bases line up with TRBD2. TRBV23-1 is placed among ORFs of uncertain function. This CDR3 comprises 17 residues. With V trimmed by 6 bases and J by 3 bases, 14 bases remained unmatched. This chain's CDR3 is CASRMGTSEPAYYEQYV. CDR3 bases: TGCGCCAGCAGGATGGGGACTAGCGAACCAGCCTACTACGAGCAGTACGTC.

CDR3 in amino acids: CASSAFRGANTEAFF. The DNA for the CDR3 is TGTGCCAGTAGTGCTTTCCGAGGGGCGAACACTGAAGCTTTCTTT. This rearrangement joins TRBV19 to TRBJ1-1, with D possibly matching TRBD1 (5 bases). The CDR3 covers 15 residues. V lost 5 bases and J 1 base, leaving 14 bases between the germline ends. CDR1 is LNHDA and CDR2 is SQIVND in the germline V gene (reference sequence).

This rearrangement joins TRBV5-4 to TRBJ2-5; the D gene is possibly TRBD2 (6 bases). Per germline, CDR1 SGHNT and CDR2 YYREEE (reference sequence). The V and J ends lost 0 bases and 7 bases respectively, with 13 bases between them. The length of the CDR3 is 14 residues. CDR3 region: CASSLATGAGTQYF. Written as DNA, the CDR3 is TGTGCCAGCAGCTTGGCGACGGGAGCTGGGACCCAGTACTTC.

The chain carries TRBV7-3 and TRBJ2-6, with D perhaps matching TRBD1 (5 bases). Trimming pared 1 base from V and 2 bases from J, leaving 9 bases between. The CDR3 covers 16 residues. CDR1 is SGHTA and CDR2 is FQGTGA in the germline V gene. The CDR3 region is CASSLSQGPGANVLTF. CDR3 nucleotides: TGTGCCAGCAGCTTAAGTCAGGGCCCTGGGGCCAACGTCCTGACTTTC.